These 20 T cell receptor beta chains share one sample of origin, sequenced in a study of blood T cell repertoires in COVID-19. Data came from immunoSEQ multiplex PCR; TCRdb stores just in-frame clones and leaves some out. The sample has some 390,000 clones; about 87% are singletons. Sequenced input: peripheral blood. These receptors were collected from a woman aged 55-70 years with COVID-19, enrolled during active disease.

The V call is TRBV5-1, the J call TRBJ1-3; D may be TRBD1 (6 bases). V shed 5 bases and J shed 4 bases, with 16 bases lying between them. The germline CDR1 and CDR2 sequences are SGHRS and YFSETQ. This CDR3 has 15 amino acids. In nucleotides, the CDR3 is TGCGCCAGCAGGGAAACTGGGGGCGCGGGAAACACCATATATTTT. This encodes CASRETGGAGNTIYF.

The chain uses TRBV2 and TRBJ2-1; D possibly corresponds to TRBD1 (6 bases). Deletions cut 6 bases from V and 4 bases from J, with 10 bases between. This CDR3 contains 13 residues. Germline CDR1 SNHLY, CDR2 FYNNEI. The CDR3: CASRGGRYNEQFF. Written as DNA, the CDR3 is TGTGCCAGCAGAGGGGGACGGTACAATGAGCAGTTCTTC.

In this sample, this clone turned up once. This rearrangement joins TRBV25-1 to TRBJ2-1, with TRBD2 matching 7 bases. The CDR3 is 14 residues long. Germline trimming cut 1 base from V and 7 bases from J; bases unmatched to any gene: 4. Germline loops: CDR1 MGHDK, CDR2 SYGVNS. The CDR3 DNA reads as TGTGCCAGCAGTGAATGGGGAGGGAAAAATGAGCAGTTCTTC. Amino acids: CASSEWGGKNEQFF.

This chain joins TRBV19 and TRBJ2-4; tentatively, D is TRBD2 (6 bases). The germline V and J ends were trimmed by 5 bases and 5 bases, with 19 bases remaining between them. The V gene's germline CDR1 is LNHDA and CDR2 SQIVND (reference sequence). The length of the CDR3 is 16 residues. CDR3 in amino acids: CASSGGTGLPQNIQYF. CDR3 nucleotides: TGTGCCAGTAGTGGCGGGACGGGGTTGCCCCAAAACATTCAGTACTTC.

This chain uses TRBV20-1 with TRBJ1-5; D is perhaps TRBD1 (6 bases). V was pared by 3 bases and J by 5 bases, with 11 bases between. The CDR3 covers 13 residues. CDR1 and CDR2 (germline): DFQATT, SNEGSKA (reference sequence). CDR3 nucleotide sequence: TGCAGTGCTAGTCCGCAGGGGTATCAGCCCCAGCATTTT. This gives the protein CSASPQGYQPQHF.

The chain joins TRBV29-1 to TRBJ1-2; 10 nucleotides agree with TRBD1. The CDR3 runs to 13 residues. Losses at the gene ends were 7 bases for V and 6 bases for J; bases not matched to a gene: 8. Germline V gene sequence: CDR1 SQVTM, CDR2 ANQGSEA. As DNA, the CDR3 is TGCAGCGCAAGGGGACAGGGGATAGATGGCTACACCTTC. Translated: CSARGQGIDGYTF.

CDR3 residues: CASSFDRGNTEAFF. The CDR3 DNA reads as TGTGCCAGCAGCTTCGACAGGGGGAACACTGAAGCTTTCTTT. The chain has TRBV7-9 and TRBJ1-1; 8 bases match TRBD1. Germline V CDR1 and CDR2: SEHNR, FQNEAQ (reference sequence). V gave up 3 bases and J gave up 1 base; unmatched junction bases: 1. CDR3 size: 14 residues.

This chain uses TRBV28 with TRBJ1-4, with D possibly being TRBD1 (5 bases). Germline V gene sequence: CDR1 MDHEN, CDR2 SYDVKM. This CDR3 spans 15 amino acids. Trimming stripped 5 bases from V and 6 bases from J, with 16 bases between. The CDR3 is CASSPPGGGDEKLFF. CDR3 DNA: TGTGCCAGCAGTCCCCCCGGAGGAGGGGATGAAAAACTGTTTTTT.

V is TRBV6-5 and J is TRBJ2-1, with TRBD2 as a possible D gene (5 bases). The CDR3 loop spans 13 amino acids. Germline CDR1 reads MNHEY; CDR2 reads SVGAGI. V gave up 10 bases and J gave up 2 bases, with 12 bases separating them. This CDR3 is CATGGGAYNEQFF. CDR3 bases: TGTGCCACCGGCGGAGGAGCCTACAATGAGCAGTTCTTC.

This rearrangement joins TRBV12-5 to TRBJ1-2; D is unclear. This CDR3 region has 13 residues. V was cut by 6 bases and J by 5 bases, with 13 bases left in between. CDR1 is LGHNT and CDR2 is FRNRAP in the germline V gene. The CDR3 nucleotides are TGTGCTAGTGGGGTCAGAGGGATTTATGGCTACACCTTC. It yields the protein CASGVRGIYGYTF.

The V and J genes are TRBV12-5 and TRBJ2-3, with no clear D. This CDR3 is built from 13 residues. Germline V gene sequence: CDR1 LGHNT, CDR2 FRNRAP. Trimming stripped 3 bases from V and 4 bases from J, with 8 bases between. The CDR3 sequence: CASGLLTADTQYF. The CDR3, as DNA: TGTGCTAGTGGTTTACTAACGGCAGATACGCAGTATTTT.

The chain combines TRBV6-5 with TRBJ2-5; D might be TRBD2 (6 bases). The V gene lost 5 bases and the J gene lost 0 bases, with 7 bases spanning the gap. Per the germline V gene, CDR1 is MNHEY and CDR2 is SVGAGI. The CDR3 runs 13 residues. The CDR3 DNA reads as TGTGCCAGCAGTCGGGACTACCAAGAGACCCAGTACTTC. Translated: CASSRDYQETQYF.

The chain combines TRBV9 with TRBJ2-2, with D uncertain. CDR1 and CDR2 (germline): SGDLS, YYNGEE. Deletions cut 0 bases from V and 2 bases from J, with 11 bases between. This CDR3 comprises 16 residues. The CDR3 region is CASSVDPTVNTGELFF. The CDR3 DNA follows: TGTGCCAGCAGCGTAGACCCCACGGTCAACACCGGGGAGCTGTTTTTT.

The CDR3 sequence: CASSRTGGNEKLFF. The CDR3 DNA is TGTGCCAGCAGCAGGACAGGGGGTAATGAAAAACTGTTTTTT. The V call is TRBV5-8, the J call TRBJ1-4; 10 bases are a match to TRBD1. The V gene's germline CDR1 is SGHTS and CDR2 YDEGEE. The CDR3 sequence is 14 residues long. Trimming took 4 bases from V and 4 from J; bases not matched to a gene: 1.

V and J are TRBV4-1 and TRBJ1-6; D gene ambiguous. Trimming stripped 0 bases from V and 4 bases from J, with 16 bases between. The CDR3 spans 18 residues. CDR1 is MGHRA and CDR2 is YSYEKL in the germline V gene. CDR3 in amino acids: CASSQDSEPIPYNSPLHF. The CDR3 DNA reads as TGCGCCAGCAGCCAAGATTCCGAGCCCATACCATATAATTCACCCCTCCACTTT.

The CDR3 spells CASSGQGAAFF. DNA of the CDR3: TGCGCCAGCAGTGGACAGGGGGCCGCTTTCTTT. The chain recombines TRBV10-1 with TRBJ1-1; 10 positions match TRBD1. Germline V gives CDR1 WNHNN, CDR2 SYGVQD (reference sequence). The CDR3 has 11 residues. Trimming took 4 bases from V and 11 from J; bases not matched to a gene: 1.

J is TRBJ1-5 and V is TRBV27; tentative D call: TRBD1 (5 bases). The V end lost 2 bases, the J end lost 2 bases, and 7 bases lay between the germline ends. Per the germline V gene, CDR1 is MNHEY and CDR2 is SMNVEV (reference sequence). The length of the CDR3 is 14 residues. CDR3 region: CASSLVRGNQPQHF. Here the CDR3 DNA reads TGTGCCAGCAGTTTAGTCAGGGGCAATCAGCCCCAGCATTTT.

J is TRBJ1-5 and V is TRBV2, with TRBD1 matching 8 bases. J lost 9 bases, V lost 3 bases, and 7 bases had no gene match. The CDR3 runs to 14 residues. CDR1 and CDR2 (germline): SNHLY, FYNNEI. CDR3 protein: CASSDPDRGRPQHF. CDR3 nucleotide sequence: TGTGCCAGCAGTGACCCAGACAGGGGCCGGCCCCAGCATTTT.

The chain joins TRBV28 to TRBJ1-2; TRBD1 aligns across 8 bases. Germline V lookup: CDR1 MDHEN, CDR2 SYDVKM. The CDR3 runs 14 residues. The V gene end was trimmed by 5 bases and the J gene end by 7 bases; junction bases not matched to a gene: 9. The CDR3, as DNA: TGTGCCAGCAGTACGATCCAGGGGGCTGGTGGCTACACCTTC. Translated, it gives CASSTIQGAGGYTF.

The chain couples TRBV7-9 to TRBJ1-2, with D hard to call. CDR1 SEHNR and CDR2 FQNEAQ come from the germline V gene (reference sequence). The CDR3 runs 13 residues. The V and J ends lost 2 bases and 6 bases respectively, with 10 bases between them. CDR3 coding DNA: TGTGCCAGCAGCTTATTGGCGGCGGATGGCTACACCTTC. This encodes CASSLLAADGYTF.